The 6 T cell receptor beta chains below come from one sample, sequenced in a study of control samples from healthy donors and cancer patients. Profiled with immunoSEQ multiplex PCR; TCRdb holds only in-frame clones, not every one. The sample consists of under 200,000 clones, about 94% of them appearing once. The sequencing sample was made of blood. Source of these receptors: a woman aged 25 to 39 in good health.

This chain connects TRBV10-3 to TRBJ1-1; 8 nucleotides agree with TRBD1. CDR1 is ENHRY, CDR2 SYGVKD, per germline. The ends lost 6 bases at V and 4 bases at J; junction bases unmatched: 4. This CDR3 spans 13 amino acids. The CDR3 sequence is CAIRTGDPTEAFF. DNA of the CDR3: TGTGCCATCAGGACAGGGGATCCCACTGAAGCTTTCTTT.

This clone occurred once. The chain recombines TRBV30 with TRBJ2-7; 10 bases match TRBD2. The CDR3 extends over 13 amino acids. The V gene end was trimmed by 2 bases and the J gene end by 4 bases; junction bases not matched to a gene: 2. In germline, CDR1 is GTSNPN, CDR2 SVGIG (reference sequence). The CDR3 region is CAWSLAGVYEQYF. As DNA, the CDR3 is TGTGCCTGGAGTCTAGCGGGAGTTTACGAGCAGTACTTC.

The chain uses TRBV28 and TRBJ1-2; D remains ambiguous. V was trimmed by 0 bases and J by 8 bases, leaving 7 bases between them. The CDR3 extends over 12 amino acids. Per germline, CDR1 MDHEN and CDR2 SYDVKM. CDR3 in DNA: TGTGCCAGCAGTTTATGGGGTCAAGGCTACACCTTC. Amino acid sequence: CASSLWGQGYTF.

The gene calls are TRBV27 and TRBJ2-1; 9 nucleotides align to TRBD2. The length of the CDR3 is 14 residues. CDR1 and CDR2 (germline): MNHEY, SMNVEV (reference sequence). Here the CDR3 DNA reads TGTGCTACTAGGCGGGGGGGCGATTTCTATGAGCAGTTCTTC. Protein: CATRRGGDFYEQFF.

V gene TRBV11-2 combines with J gene TRBJ2-7; TRBD2 might be the D (6 bases). CDR1 and CDR2 (germline): SGHAT, FQNNGV. The CDR3 has 14 amino acids. V was shortened by 1 base and J by 3 bases, with 10 bases between the two germline ends. In nucleotides, the CDR3 is TGTGCCAGCAGCTTAGCGGGAGATGGCTACGAGCAGTACTTC. As protein: CASSLAGDGYEQYF.

This chain joins TRBV15 and TRBJ2-1; 8 bases line up with TRBD1. Germline-derived CDR1 and CDR2 are LNHNV and YYDKDF (reference sequence). J was trimmed by 6 bases and V by 1 base; bases with no gene match: 14. This CDR3 region has 18 residues. The CDR3 reads CATSRVGPLQGALNEQFF. The CDR3 DNA reads TGTGCCACCAGCAGAGTAGGTCCCTTGCAGGGGGCCCTCAATGAGCAGTTCTTC.